Included here is one TCR beta chain sequence, with context. Trimming took off 5 bases at V and 6 bases at J, with 22 bases between the two ends. The CDR3 is 16 amino acids. From germline, CDR1 is MNHEY and CDR2 SMNVEV (reference sequence). This sample is drawn from a study of identical twins. TCRdb re-analysed the 5' RACE reads in MiXCR, keeping a single row per CDR3 protein. Of approximately 210,000 distinct CDR3 sequences listed, over 5.5% are singletons. This same sample was also part of a study on T cells expressing NK-cell markers. That work adds: Among the experiments, several used an anti-gamma-delta TCR antibody to restrict sorting to alpha-beta TCR T cells.

This receptor was identified in a woman aged 18 to 35 in good health. This sequence joins TRBV27 and TRBJ1-2; D unclear. Sequencing was carried out using CD8+ T cells sorted from blood. This chain's CDR3 is CASSHRRLSLENGYTF. DNA of the CDR3: TGTGCCAGCAGTCACAGACGGCTCTCCCTGGAAAATGGCTACACCTTC.